One TCR beta chain is described in this entry. This clone was seen only a few times. No cognate antigen has been identified for it. No clone much larger than this one lies a single base away; base qualities are absent. CDR3 length: 14 amino acids, cysteine to phenylalanine. The CDR3 DNA has 42 bases and is translated from base 1. From the germline V gene, CDR1 is SGHVS and CDR2 is FNYEAQ. Relative to germline, V is 1 base shorter and J is 14 bases shorter, with 17 bases between their ends. This sample was included in a study of technical replicates of blood from a handful of donors (dated by TCRdb to 2016 to 2017). Libraries were made using the immunoSEQ multiplex PCR assay. This immuneACCESS table, as held by TCRdb, lists in-frame sequences with V and J called but not all clones. Of the missing ones, under half trace to an unresolved V gene in checked studies; the others have no known cause. Across this sample there are over 65,000 clones, with roughly 98% seen only once. The ten largest clonotypes hold over 0.15% of the sample.

Sequenced input: T cells isolated from PBMCs. The chain uses TRBV7-6 and TRBJ1-4; perhaps TRBD1 is the D gene, with 5 bases matching. This TCR derives from a human donor in good health. The DNA is as follows: TGTGCCAGCAGCTTAGAAATTGGGACTGGGCGGCTGTTTTTT. Its translation reads: CASSLEIGTGRLFF.